This T cell receptor beta chain was identified during a study of cytomegalovirus exposure and HLA in healthy donors. Study findings and constraints: Reports credit the classifier with highly specific, highly sensitive diagnosis of cytomegalovirus status.

Deletions cut 5 bases from V and 5 bases from J, with 13 bases between. The CDR3 is made up of 14 amino acids. CDR1 and CDR2 from the germline V gene are MNHEY and SVGAGI. As to this clone: No antigen is known for it.

The protocol was immunoSEQ multiplex PCR, while the TCRdb copy is restricted to in-frame clones and leaves out a portion. The data hold some 46,000 clones, with 80% to 95% observed a single time. Input material: PBMCs. This TCR came from a man aged 18-30 years in good health and CMV-seronegative. The chain links TRBV6-5 to TRBJ1-5; the D gene is possibly TRBD1 (6 bases). The CDR3 spells CASSPNRVYQPQHF. CDR3 in DNA: TGTGCCAGCAGTCCGAACAGGGTTTATCAGCCCCAGCATTTT.